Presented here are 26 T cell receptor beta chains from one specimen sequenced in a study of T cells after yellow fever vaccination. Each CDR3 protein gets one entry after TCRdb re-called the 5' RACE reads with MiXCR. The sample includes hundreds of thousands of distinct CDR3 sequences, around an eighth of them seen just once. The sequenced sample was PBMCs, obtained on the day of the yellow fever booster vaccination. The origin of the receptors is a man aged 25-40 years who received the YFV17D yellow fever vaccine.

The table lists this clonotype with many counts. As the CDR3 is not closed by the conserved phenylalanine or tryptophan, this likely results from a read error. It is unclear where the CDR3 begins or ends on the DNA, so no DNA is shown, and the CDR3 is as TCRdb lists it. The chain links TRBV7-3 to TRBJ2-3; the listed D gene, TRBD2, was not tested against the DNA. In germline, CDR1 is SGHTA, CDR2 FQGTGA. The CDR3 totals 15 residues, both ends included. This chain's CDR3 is CASSVTSPEGLAYLP.

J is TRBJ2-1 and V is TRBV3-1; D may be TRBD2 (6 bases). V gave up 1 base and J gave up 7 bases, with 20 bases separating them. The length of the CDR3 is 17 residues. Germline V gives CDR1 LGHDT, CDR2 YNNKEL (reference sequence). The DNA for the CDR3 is TGTGCCAGCAGCCAAGGAATTCCGGGAGACTCAGGGAATGAGCAGTTCTTC. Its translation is CASSQGIPGDSGNEQFF.

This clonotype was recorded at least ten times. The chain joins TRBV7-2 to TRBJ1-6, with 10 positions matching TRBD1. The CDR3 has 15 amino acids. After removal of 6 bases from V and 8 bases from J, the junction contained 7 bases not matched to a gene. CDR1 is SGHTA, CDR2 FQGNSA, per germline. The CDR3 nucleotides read TGTGCCAGCAGGGGACAGGGGACAATCGATTCACCCCTCCACTTT. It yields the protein CASRGQGTIDSPLHF.

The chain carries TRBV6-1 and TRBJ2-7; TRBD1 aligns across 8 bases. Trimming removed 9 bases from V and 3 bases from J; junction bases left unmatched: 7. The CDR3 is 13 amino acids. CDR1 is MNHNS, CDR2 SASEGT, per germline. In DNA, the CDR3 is TGTGCCAGTACGCCGGGACAGGACTACGAGCAGTACTTC. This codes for CASTPGQDYEQYF.

This CDR3 is CAISALAGDRVHEQFF. In DNA form, the CDR3 reads TGTGCCATCAGTGCTCTAGCGGGAGATCGGGTACATGAGCAGTTCTTC. The chain links TRBV10-3 to TRBJ2-1, with 10 bases lining up with TRBD2. The CDR3 sequence is 16 residues long. Germline V gene data show CDR1 as ENHRY and CDR2 as SYGVKD. With 4 bases clipped from V and 8 bases from J, the junction kept 11 bases outside the gene matches.

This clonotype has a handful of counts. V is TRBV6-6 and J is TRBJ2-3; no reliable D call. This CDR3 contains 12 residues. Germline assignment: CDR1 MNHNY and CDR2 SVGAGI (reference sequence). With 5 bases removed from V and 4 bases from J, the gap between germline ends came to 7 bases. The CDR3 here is CASSVAADTQYF. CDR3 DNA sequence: TGTGCCAGCAGTGTAGCAGCAGATACGCAGTATTTT.

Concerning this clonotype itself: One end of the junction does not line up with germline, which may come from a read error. This CDR3 reads CASGSGGGSSHEQYF. The CDR3 DNA reads TGTGCTAGTGGTTCGGGGGGCGGGAGCTCCCACGAGCAGTACTTC. The V call is TRBV12-5, the J call TRBJ2-7; D is possibly TRBD2 (7 bases). There are 15 residues in the CDR3. The V gene's germline CDR1 is LGHNT and CDR2 FRNRAP.

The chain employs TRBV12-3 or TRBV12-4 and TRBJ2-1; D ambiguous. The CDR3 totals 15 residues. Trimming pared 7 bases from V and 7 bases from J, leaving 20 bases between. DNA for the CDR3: TGTGCCAGCACTAAGGGTATAGCCGGTGCGAATGAGCAGTTCTTC. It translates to CASTKGIAGANEQFF.

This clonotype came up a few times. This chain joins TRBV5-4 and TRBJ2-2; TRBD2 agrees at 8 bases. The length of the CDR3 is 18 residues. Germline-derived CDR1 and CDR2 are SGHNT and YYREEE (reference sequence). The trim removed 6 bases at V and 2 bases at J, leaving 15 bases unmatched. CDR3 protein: CASTRSPPGTSNTGELFF. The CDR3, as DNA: TGTGCCAGCACCCGATCCCCACCCGGGACTAGTAACACCGGGGAGCTGTTTTTT.

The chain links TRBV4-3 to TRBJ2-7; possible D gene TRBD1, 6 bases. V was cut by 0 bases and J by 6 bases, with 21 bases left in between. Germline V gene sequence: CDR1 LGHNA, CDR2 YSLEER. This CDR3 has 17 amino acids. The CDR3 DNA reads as TGCGCCAGCAGCCAAGAAGGCCACGGGCGTGGGGGCGCCGAGCAGTACTTC. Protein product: CASSQEGHGRGGAEQYF.

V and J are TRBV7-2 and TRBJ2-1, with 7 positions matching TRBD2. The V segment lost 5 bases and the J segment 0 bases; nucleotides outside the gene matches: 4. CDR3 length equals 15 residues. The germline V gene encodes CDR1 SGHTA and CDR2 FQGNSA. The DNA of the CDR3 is TGTGCCAGCAGCAACGGGAGGCCCTCCTACAATGAGCAGTTCTTC. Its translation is CASSNGRPSYNEQFF.

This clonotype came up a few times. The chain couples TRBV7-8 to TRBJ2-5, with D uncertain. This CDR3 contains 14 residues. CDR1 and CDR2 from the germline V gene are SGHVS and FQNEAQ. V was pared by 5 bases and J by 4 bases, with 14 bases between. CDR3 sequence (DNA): TGTGCCAGCAGCCCAGAAAGGGCGCGAGAGACCCAGTACTTC. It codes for CASSPERARETQYF.

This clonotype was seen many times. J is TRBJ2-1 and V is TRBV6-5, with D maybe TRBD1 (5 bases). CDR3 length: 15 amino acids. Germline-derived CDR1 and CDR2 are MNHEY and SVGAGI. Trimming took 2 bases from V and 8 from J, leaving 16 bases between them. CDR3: CASSYDSSIFYEQFF. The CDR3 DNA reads TGTGCCAGCAGTTACGACAGTTCAATTTTCTATGAGCAGTTCTTC.

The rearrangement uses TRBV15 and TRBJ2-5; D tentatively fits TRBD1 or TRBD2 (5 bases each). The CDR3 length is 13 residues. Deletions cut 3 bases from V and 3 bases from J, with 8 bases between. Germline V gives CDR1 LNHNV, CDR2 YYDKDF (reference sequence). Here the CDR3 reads CATSRRGEETQYF. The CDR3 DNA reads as TGTGCCACCAGCAGGAGAGGGGAAGAGACCCAGTACTTC.

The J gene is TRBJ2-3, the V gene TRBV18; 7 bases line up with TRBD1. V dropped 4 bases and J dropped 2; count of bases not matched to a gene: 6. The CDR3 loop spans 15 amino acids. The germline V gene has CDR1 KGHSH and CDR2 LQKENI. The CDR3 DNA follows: TGTGCCAGCTCACTGGGACAGACCTACACAGATACGCAGTATTTT. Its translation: CASSLGQTYTDTQYF.

The CDR3 DNA sequence: TGTGCCAGCAGTGCGGGACCGTACTACGAGCAGTACTTC. Translation: CASSAGPYYEQYF. The chain couples TRBV6-1 to TRBJ2-7, with D possibly called TRBD1 or TRBD2 (5 bases each). Deletions cut 4 bases from V and 3 bases from J, with 10 bases between. The germline V gene encodes CDR1 MNHNS and CDR2 SASEGT. The CDR3 consists of 13 residues.

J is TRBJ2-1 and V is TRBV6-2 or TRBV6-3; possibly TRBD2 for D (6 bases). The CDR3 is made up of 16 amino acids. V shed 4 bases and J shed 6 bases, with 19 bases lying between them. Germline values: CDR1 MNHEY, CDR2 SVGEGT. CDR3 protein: CASSWAGNTRGNEQFF. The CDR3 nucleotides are TGTGCCAGCAGTTGGGCGGGGAATACCCGAGGCAATGAGCAGTTCTTC.

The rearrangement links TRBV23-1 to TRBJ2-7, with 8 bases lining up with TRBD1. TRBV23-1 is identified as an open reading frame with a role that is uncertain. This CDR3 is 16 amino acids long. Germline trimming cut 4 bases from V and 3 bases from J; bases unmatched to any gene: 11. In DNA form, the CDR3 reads TGCGCCAGCAGTCCACCGGACAGGGAGGTGAGCTACGAGCAGTACTTC. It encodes CASSPPDREVSYEQYF.

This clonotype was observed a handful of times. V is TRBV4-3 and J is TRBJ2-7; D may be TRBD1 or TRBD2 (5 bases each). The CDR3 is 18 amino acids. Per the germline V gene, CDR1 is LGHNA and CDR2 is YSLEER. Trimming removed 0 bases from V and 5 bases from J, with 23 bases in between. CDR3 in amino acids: CASSQDEGSLAGSHEQYF. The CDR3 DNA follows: TGCGCCAGCAGCCAAGATGAAGGGTCTTTGGCAGGGAGCCACGAGCAGTACTTC.

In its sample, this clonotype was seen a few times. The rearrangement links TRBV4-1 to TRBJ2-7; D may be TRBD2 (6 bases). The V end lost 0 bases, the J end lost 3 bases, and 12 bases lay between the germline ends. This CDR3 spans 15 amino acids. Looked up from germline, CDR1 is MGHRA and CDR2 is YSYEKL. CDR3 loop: CASSQDETRYYEQYF. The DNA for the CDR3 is TGCGCCAGCAGCCAAGATGAGACTAGGTACTACGAGCAGTACTTC.

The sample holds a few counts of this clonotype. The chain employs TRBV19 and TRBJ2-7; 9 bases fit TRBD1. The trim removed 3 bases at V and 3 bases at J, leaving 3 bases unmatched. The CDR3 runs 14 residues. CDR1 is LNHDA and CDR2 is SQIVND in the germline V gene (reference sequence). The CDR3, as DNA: TGTGCCAGTAGTATTGGGACAGGGCTCTACGAGCAGTACTTC. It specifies CASSIGTGLYEQYF.

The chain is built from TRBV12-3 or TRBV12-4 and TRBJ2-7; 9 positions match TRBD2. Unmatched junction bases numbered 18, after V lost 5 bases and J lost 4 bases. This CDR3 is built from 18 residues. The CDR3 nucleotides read TGTGCCAGCAGTCCGGCCTTACTGCGGGAGGGCTGGTCTTACGAGCAGTACTTC. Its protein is CASSPALLREGWSYEQYF.

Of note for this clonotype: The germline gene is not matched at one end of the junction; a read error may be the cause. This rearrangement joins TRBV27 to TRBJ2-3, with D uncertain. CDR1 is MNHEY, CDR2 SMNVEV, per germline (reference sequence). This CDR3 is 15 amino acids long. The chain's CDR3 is CASTPRVSRTDTQYF. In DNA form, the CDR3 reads TGTGCCAGCACCCCCCGGGTGAGCCGCACGGATACGCAGTATTTT.

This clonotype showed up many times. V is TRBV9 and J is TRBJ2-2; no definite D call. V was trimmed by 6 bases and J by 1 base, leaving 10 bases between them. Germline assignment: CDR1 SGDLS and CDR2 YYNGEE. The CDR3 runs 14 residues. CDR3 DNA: TGTGCCAGCAAGCCCTCAGTGAACACCGGGGAGCTGTTTTTT. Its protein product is CASKPSVNTGELFF.

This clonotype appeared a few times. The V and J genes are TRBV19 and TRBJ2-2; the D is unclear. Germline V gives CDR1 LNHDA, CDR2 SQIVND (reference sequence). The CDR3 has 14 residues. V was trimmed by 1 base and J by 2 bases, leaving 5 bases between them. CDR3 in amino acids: CASSIGLNTGELFF. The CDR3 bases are TGTGCCAGTAGTATAGGACTTAACACCGGGGAGCTGTTTTTT.

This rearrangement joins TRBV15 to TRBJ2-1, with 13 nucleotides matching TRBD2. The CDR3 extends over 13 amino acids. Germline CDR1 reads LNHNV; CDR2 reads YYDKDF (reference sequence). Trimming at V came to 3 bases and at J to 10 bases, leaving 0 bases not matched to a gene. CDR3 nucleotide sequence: TGTGCCACCAGCAGGGGACTAGCGGGAGAGCAGTTCTTC. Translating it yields CATSRGLAGEQFF.